This TCR beta chain was identified in a study of cytomegalovirus exposure and HLA in healthy donors. Regarding the study as a whole: Earlier analysis looked at TCR beta V segments, and most were productive about 90% or about 30% of the time. CMV serostatus stood as the only immune exposure information on hand. TCR beta V- and J-gene trimming, according to a later analysis, was linked to a missense DCLRE1C variant. Presence/absence analyses assumed roughly uniform sequencing depth across donors.

On this clone: Its antigen is still unknown.

With V trimmed by 5 bases and J by 6 bases, 9 bases remained unmatched. CDR1 is SEHNR and CDR2 is FQNEAQ in the germline V gene (reference sequence). The CDR3 runs 15 residues. The study ran its PCR with 60 Vbeta and 13 Jbeta primers. Clones were sequenced by immunoSEQ multiplex PCR, and TCRdb holds only the in-frame ones, with some missing. The repertoire holds 100,000 to 150,000 clones, about 83% seen once, with 3.6% in the top ten. The material sequenced was PBMCs. The chain uses TRBV7-9 and TRBJ1-4, with 7 bases lining up with TRBD1. The TCR originated in a woman aged 40 to 50 in good health and CMV-seropositive. The CDR3: CASSPTGTVYEKLFF. For the CDR3, the DNA is TGTGCCAGCAGCCCCACCGGGACAGTTTATGAAAAACTGTTTTTT.